The rows below give T cell receptor beta chains drawn from one sample of a study of identical twins. MiXCR, run by TCRdb on the 5' RACE reads, gives a single entry per CDR3 protein. The sample consists of around 480,000 distinct CDR3 sequences, 13% to 15% of them appearing once. The same specimen was also included in a second study, on yellow fever vaccine responses in identical twins.

Sequencing was carried out using CD4+ T cells sorted from blood. These receptors all come from a woman in her late teens or twenties in good health. CDR3s include the opening cysteine and the closing phenylalanine or tryptophan. Fields, in order: D gene, V gene, J gene, clone size, CDR3 DNA, CDR3 protein. D genes are given only for firm matches. The size entry is marked missing in some rows and otherwise reads once, few, many or a size class.

D: .; V: TRBV12-3/TRBV12-4; J: TRBJ2-7; size: .; DNA: TGTGCCAGCGCCGGGACACCGCCCTACGAGCAGTACTTC; CDR3: CASAGTPPYEQYF
D: .; V: TRBV29-1; J: TRBJ2-7; size: many; DNA: TGCAGCGTTGTGGCTAGCTACGAGCAGTACTTC; CDR3: CSVVASYEQYF
D: TRBD2; V: TRBV12-3/TRBV12-4; J: TRBJ2-7; size: many; DNA: TGTGCCAGCAGTTCGAGAGGGGAGGGCTACGAGCAGTACTTC; CDR3: CASSSRGEGYEQYF
D: TRBD2; V: TRBV4-3; J: TRBJ2-3; size: .; DNA: TGCGCCAGCAGCCAAGACCCGGGACTAGCGGGATGGGATACGCAGTATTTT; CDR3: CASSQDPGLAGWDTQYF
D: .; V: TRBV12-3/TRBV12-4; J: TRBJ2-7; size: many; DNA: TGTGCCAGCGCCTGGTCGGCCTACGAGCAGTACTTC; CDR3: CASAWSAYEQYF
D: .; V: TRBV7-8; J: TRBJ1-3; size: .; DNA: TGTGCCAGCAGCAATATAATCGCTTCTGGAAACACCATATATTTT; CDR3: CASSNIIASGNTIYF
D: .; V: TRBV2; J: TRBJ2-3; size: .; DNA: TGTGCCAGCAGTGAAGCGGGGGCTGGGGATACGCAGTATTTT; CDR3: CASSEAGAGDTQYF
D: .; V: TRBV10-3; J: TRBJ1-5; size: few; DNA: TGTGCCATCAGTGAGTCTCCAGGAAATCAGCCCCAGCATTTT; CDR3: CAISESPGNQPQHF
D: .; V: TRBV6-2/TRBV6-3; J: TRBJ2-7; size: few; DNA: TGTGCCAGCACCCTTACCGGAACCTACGAGCAGTACTTC; CDR3: CASTLTGTYEQYF
D: TRBD1; V: TRBV20-1; J: TRBJ1-5; size: .; DNA: TGCAGTGCTGGGACAGGGAAGTCGAGTGCCAATCAGCCCCAGCATTTT; CDR3: CSAGTGKSSANQPQHF
D: .; V: TRBV2; J: TRBJ2-2; size: .; DNA: TGTGCCAGCAGTGAACGGTCAGGAAACACCGGGGAGCTGTTTTTT; CDR3: CASSERSGNTGELFF
D: .; V: TRBV6-6; J: TRBJ1-5; size: few; DNA: TGTGCCAGCATCAGGGGTAGCAATCAGCCCCAGCATTTT; CDR3: CASIRGSNQPQHF
D: .; V: TRBV5-8; J: TRBJ1-2; size: .; DNA: TGTGCCAGCAGCTCCGGACGAACGGATGGCTACACCTTC; CDR3: CASSSGRTDGYTF
D: TRBD2; V: TRBV10-3; J: TRBJ2-1; size: many; DNA: TGTGCCACCACTAGCGATGGTGAGCAGTTCTTC; CDR3: CATTSDGEQFF
D: TRBD2; V: TRBV7-2; J: TRBJ2-3; size: few; DNA: TGTGCCAGCAGTCGTCGAACTAGCGGGATTTTCACAGATACGCAGTATTTT; CDR3: CASSRRTSGIFTDTQYF
D: .; V: TRBV20-1; J: TRBJ2-7; size: .; DNA: TGCAGTGCTATCCCCCGGGACTTAACCTACGAGCAGTACTTC; CDR3: CSAIPRDLTYEQYF
D: TRBD1; V: TRBV6-2/TRBV6-3; J: TRBJ2-5; size: .; DNA: TGTGCCAGCAGTCACAGGGGTTTAGAGTCGGAGACCCAGTACTTC; CDR3: CASSHRGLESETQYF
D: .; V: TRBV25-1; J: TRBJ2-1; size: .; DNA: TGTGCCAGCAGTGAACTCGGGGGGACATACAATGAGCAGTTCTTC; CDR3: CASSELGGTYNEQFF
D: .; V: TRBV2; J: TRBJ2-3; size: .; DNA: TGTGCCAGCACTGAGACTAGGGGGAGCACAGATACGCAGTATTTT; CDR3: CASTETRGSTDTQYF
D: .; V: TRBV20-1; J: TRBJ2-1; size: few; DNA: TGCAGTGCTAGAGATCCCTGGGGTAACTCCTACAATGAGCAGTTCTTC; CDR3: CSARDPWGNSYNEQFF
D: .; V: TRBV7-2; J: TRBJ2-3; size: .; DNA: TGTGCCAGCAGCGCGGAGGGCCTCGGAAGGGATACGCAGTATTTT; CDR3: CASSAEGLGRDTQYF
D: TRBD2; V: TRBV7-2; J: TRBJ2-1; size: few; DNA: TGTGCCAGCAGGACACCGGGACTAGCGGTCAATGAGCAGTTCTTC; CDR3: CASRTPGLAVNEQFF
D: .; V: TRBV9; J: TRBJ2-2; size: few; DNA: TGTGCCAGCAGCCCTAGAAGGGGGGGGGCCCCCGGGGAGCTGTTTTTT; CDR3: CASSPRRGGAPGELFF
D: TRBD1; V: TRBV7-6; J: TRBJ2-5; size: few; DNA: TGTGCCAGCAGCCACGACAGGGGAGAGACCCAGTACTTC; CDR3: CASSHDRGETQYF
D: .; V: TRBV24-1; J: TRBJ2-1; size: .; DNA: TGTGCCACCAGGATGGTCTACTACAATGAGCAGTTCTTC; CDR3: CATRMVYYNEQFF
D: TRBD2; V: TRBV7-2; J: TRBJ2-7; size: few; DNA: TGTGCCAGCACCGTGACGACGGGGAGGGTCGAGCAGTACTTC; CDR3: CASTVTTGRVEQYF
D: TRBD2; V: TRBV11-2; J: TRBJ2-5; size: .; DNA: TGTGCCAGCAGCCCCTGGACTAGCGGGAGGGAACAAGAGACCCAGTACTTC; CDR3: CASSPWTSGREQETQYF
D: TRBD1; V: TRBV7-9; J: TRBJ2-1; size: .; DNA: TGTGCCAGCAGCTCCATGCCGGGACAGGGGGCCAGGGAGCAGTTCTTC; CDR3: CASSSMPGQGAREQFF